The 10 T cell receptor beta chains given below trace back to one sample, sequenced in a study of blood T cell repertoires in COVID-19. The method was immunoSEQ multiplex PCR; TCRdb's version includes in-frame clones alone and lacks a portion of them. The data show about 140,000 clones, roughly 87% seen once. The sample consisted of peripheral blood. These receptors came from a human donor in a cohort sampled during active COVID-19.

V is TRBV5-6 and J is TRBJ2-5, with 8 nucleotides matching TRBD2. V was pared by 1 base and J by 5 bases, with 7 bases of the junction left unmatched. CDR3 length: 15 amino acids. The germline CDR1 and CDR2 sequences are SGHDT and YYEEEE. This CDR3 is CASSLHRGGWETQYF. The CDR3 DNA reads as TGTGCCAGCAGCTTGCATCGGGGGGGCTGGGAGACCCAGTACTTC. The full variable domain, in which reference TRBV5-6 and TRBJ2-5 provide the parts outside the CDR3, is DAGVTQSPTHLIKTRGQQVTLRCSPKSGHDTVSWYQQALGQGPQFIFQYYEEEERQRGNFPDRFSGHQFPNYSSELNVNALLLGDSALYLCASSLHRGGWETQYFGPGTRLLVL.

This chain joins TRBV4-3 and TRBJ2-4; 7 bases map to TRBD2. V was clipped by 0 bases and J by 0 bases; unmatched bases: 5. CDR1 is LGHNA and CDR2 is YSLEER in the germline V gene. There are 17 residues in the CDR3. The CDR3 loop reads CASSQDWGEGAKNIQYF. For the CDR3, the DNA is TGCGCCAGCAGCCAAGACTGGGGGGAGGGAGCCAAAAACATTCAGTACTTC.

This clone was recorded many times. The chain uses TRBV4-3 and TRBJ1-5, with 9 bases that match TRBD1. V gave up 4 bases and J gave up 6 bases; unmatched junction bases: 4. Looked up from germline, CDR1 is LGHNA and CDR2 is YSLEER. This CDR3 spans 14 amino acids. CDR3 sequence: CASSPRQGGQPQHF. The CDR3 DNA reads TGCGCCAGCAGCCCCCGACAGGGGGGTCAGCCCCAGCATTTT.

The sample holds one count of this clone. The chain joins TRBV19 to TRBJ1-2; 9 positions match TRBD1. The length of the CDR3 is 13 residues. CDR1 LNHDA and CDR2 SQIVND come from the germline V gene (reference sequence). The V gene end was trimmed by 4 bases and the J gene end by 3 bases; junction bases not matched to a gene: 0. The CDR3 nucleotides are TGTGCCAGTAGTAGGACAGGGGACTATGGCTACACCTTC. This gives the protein CASSRTGDYGYTF.

J is TRBJ2-5 and V is TRBV24-1, with 13 bases fitting TRBD2. This CDR3 is built from 14 residues. The trim removed 3 bases at V and 7 bases at J, leaving 1 base unmatched. Germline CDR1 is KGHDR and CDR2 is SFDVKD. CDR3 in DNA: TGTGCCACCAGTGATCGGACTAGCGGGGGGACCCAGTACTTC. Its translation is CATSDRTSGGTQYF.

This clone appeared a few times. The chain links TRBV5-1 to TRBJ1-6; D not certain. The CDR3 length is 16 residues. Germline CDR1 is SGHRS and CDR2 is YFSETQ. The V end lost 0 bases, the J end lost 7 bases, and 14 bases lay between the germline ends. In DNA form, the CDR3 reads TGCGCCAGCAGCTTGGGGGCAGGCGGGGAAAATTCACCCCTCCACTTT. It is translated as CASSLGAGGENSPLHF.

This chain joins TRBV5-1 and TRBJ1-4; D gene uncertain. V lost 5 bases, J lost 0 bases, and 8 bases lay in between. The germline gives CDR1 SGHRS, CDR2 YFSETQ. The CDR3 sequence is 14 residues long. The CDR3 coding sequence is TGCGCCAGCAGGCCAGAGGCAACTAATGAAAAACTGTTTTTT. Protein: CASRPEATNEKLFF. The full variable domain, in which reference TRBV5-1 and TRBJ1-4 provide the parts outside the CDR3, is KAGVTQTPRYLIKTRGQQVTLSCSPISGHRSVSWYQQTPGQGLQFLFEYFSETQRNKGNFPGRFSGRQFSNSRSEMNVSTLELGDSALYLCASRPEATNEKLFFGSGTQLSVL.

The chain links TRBV6-2 or TRBV6-3 to TRBJ1-1; TRBD1 might be the D (5 bases). V gave up 0 bases and J gave up 0 bases, with 11 bases separating them. Germline V lookup: CDR1 MNHEY, CDR2 SVGEGT. The CDR3 sequence is 16 residues long. The CDR3 protein is CASSYSLTEVNTEAFF. Written as DNA, the CDR3 is TGTGCCAGCAGTTACTCGTTGACAGAGGTGAACACTGAAGCTTTCTTT.

The chain recombines TRBV5-4 with TRBJ2-7; D is possibly TRBD1 (6 bases). The CDR3 totals 16 residues. Per the germline V gene, CDR1 is SGHNT and CDR2 is YYREEE (reference sequence). Trimming shortened V by 0 bases and J by 1 base, and 14 bases separated the two germline ends. CDR3 sequence: CASSLVSGVPSYEQYF. CDR3 sequence (DNA): TGTGCCAGCAGCTTGGTTTCAGGGGTTCCGTCCTACGAGCAGTACTTC.

V and J are TRBV25-1 and TRBJ2-5, with D possibly TRBD1 on 6 matching bases. Germline-derived CDR1 and CDR2 are MGHDK and SYGVNS. The CDR3 contains 14 residues. V was shortened by 4 bases and J by 1 base, with 10 bases between the two germline ends. The CDR3, as DNA: TGTGCCAGCAGTGCCCAGGGGTCCCAAGAGACCCAGTACTTC. Amino acid sequence: CASSAQGSQETQYF.